This paragraph reports one TCR beta chain. Assay used: immunoSEQ multiplex PCR; TCRdb lists only in-frame clones, some missing. The sample shows about 48,000 clones, over 90% of them seen only once. This sample was taken from a study of control samples from healthy donors and cancer patients. This CDR3 is built from 15 residues. Germline values: CDR1 DFQATT, CDR2 SNEGSKA (reference sequence). V lost 3 bases, J lost 4 bases, and 16 bases lay in between. The sequenced material came from PBMCs. The origin of this receptor is a woman in her 50s with head and neck cancer. This rearrangement joins TRBV20-1 to TRBJ1-5; unclear D gene. CDR3 sequence: CSASMHQAVNQPQHF. CDR3 DNA sequence: TGCAGTGCTAGTATGCACCAAGCGGTAAATCAGCCCCAGCATTTT.